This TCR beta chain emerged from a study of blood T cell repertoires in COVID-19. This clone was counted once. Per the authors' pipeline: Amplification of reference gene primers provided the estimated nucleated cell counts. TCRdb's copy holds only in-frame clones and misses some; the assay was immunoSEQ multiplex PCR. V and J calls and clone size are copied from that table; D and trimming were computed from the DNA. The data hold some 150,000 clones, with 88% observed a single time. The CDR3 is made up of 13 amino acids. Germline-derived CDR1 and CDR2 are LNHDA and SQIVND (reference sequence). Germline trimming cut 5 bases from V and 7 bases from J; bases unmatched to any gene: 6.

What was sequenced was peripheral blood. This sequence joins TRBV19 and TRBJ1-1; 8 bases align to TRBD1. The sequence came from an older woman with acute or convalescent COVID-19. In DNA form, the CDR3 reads TGTGCCAGTAGTTCGGACAGGGAAGGTGAAGCTTTCTTT. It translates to CASSSDREGEAFF.